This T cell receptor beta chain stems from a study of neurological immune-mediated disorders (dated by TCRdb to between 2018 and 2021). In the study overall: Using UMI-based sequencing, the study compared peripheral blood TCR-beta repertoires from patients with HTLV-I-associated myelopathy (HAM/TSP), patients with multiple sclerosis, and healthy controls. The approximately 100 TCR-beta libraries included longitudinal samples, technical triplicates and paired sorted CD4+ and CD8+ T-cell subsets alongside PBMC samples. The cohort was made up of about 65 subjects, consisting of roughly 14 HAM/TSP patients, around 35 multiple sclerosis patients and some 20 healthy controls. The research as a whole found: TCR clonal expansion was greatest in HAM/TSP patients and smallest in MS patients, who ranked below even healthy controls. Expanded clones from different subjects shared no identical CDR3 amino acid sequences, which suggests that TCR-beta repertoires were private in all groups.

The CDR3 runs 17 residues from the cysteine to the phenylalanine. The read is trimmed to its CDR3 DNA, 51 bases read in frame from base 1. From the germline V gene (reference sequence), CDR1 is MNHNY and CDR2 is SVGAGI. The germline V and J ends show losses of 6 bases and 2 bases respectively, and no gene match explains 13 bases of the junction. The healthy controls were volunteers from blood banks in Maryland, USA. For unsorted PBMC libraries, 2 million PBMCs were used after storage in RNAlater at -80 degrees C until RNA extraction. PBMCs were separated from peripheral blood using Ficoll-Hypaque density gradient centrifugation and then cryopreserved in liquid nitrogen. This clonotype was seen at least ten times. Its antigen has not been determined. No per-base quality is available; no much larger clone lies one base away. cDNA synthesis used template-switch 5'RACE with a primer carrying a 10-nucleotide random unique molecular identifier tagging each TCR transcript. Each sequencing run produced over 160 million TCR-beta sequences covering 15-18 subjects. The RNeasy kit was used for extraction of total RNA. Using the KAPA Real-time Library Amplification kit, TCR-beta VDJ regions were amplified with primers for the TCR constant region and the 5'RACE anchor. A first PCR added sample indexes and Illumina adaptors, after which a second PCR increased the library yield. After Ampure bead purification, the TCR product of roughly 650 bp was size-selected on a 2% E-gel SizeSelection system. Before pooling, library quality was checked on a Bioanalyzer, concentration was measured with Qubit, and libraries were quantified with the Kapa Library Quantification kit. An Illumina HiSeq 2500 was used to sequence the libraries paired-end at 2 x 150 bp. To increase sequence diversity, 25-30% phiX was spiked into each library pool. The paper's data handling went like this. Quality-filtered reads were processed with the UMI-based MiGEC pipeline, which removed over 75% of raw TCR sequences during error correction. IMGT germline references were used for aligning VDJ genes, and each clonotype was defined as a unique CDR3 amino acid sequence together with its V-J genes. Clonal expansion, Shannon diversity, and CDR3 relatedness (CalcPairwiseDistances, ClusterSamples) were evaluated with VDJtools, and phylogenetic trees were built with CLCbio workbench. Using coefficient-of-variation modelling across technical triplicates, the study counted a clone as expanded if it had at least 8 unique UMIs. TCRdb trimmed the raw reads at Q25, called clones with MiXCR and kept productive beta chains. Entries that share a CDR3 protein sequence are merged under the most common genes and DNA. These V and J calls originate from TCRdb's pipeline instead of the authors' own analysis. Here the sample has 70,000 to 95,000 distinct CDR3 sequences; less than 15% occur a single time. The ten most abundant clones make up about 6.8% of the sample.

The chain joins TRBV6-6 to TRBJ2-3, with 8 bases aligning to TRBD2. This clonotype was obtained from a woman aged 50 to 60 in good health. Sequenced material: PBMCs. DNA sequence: TGTGCCAGCAGCAACCCGTATAGCGGGACGTACACAGATACGCAGTATTTT. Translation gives CASSNPYSGTYTDTQYF.